Listed below are T cell receptor beta chains from one sample, sequenced in a study of blood T cell repertoires in COVID-19. Only in-frame clones appear in the TCRdb table, and some are missing; sequencing was by immunoSEQ multiplex PCR. The table lists around 100,000 clones, roughly 84% of them singletons, with around 13% in the top ten. Sequencing used peripheral blood. The receptor set was obtained from a human donor in a cohort sampled during active COVID-19. The CDR3 runs from the conserved cysteine through the conserved F or W. D genes are given only for firm matches. Clone size appears in some rows only: once, few, many, or a class for an expanded clone.

>TRBJ2-5|TRBV5-1|TRBD2|-
CASSLAAGVRKETQYF
TGCGCCAGCAGCTTGGCCGCGGGGGTACGGAAAGAGACCCAGTACTTC
>TRBJ1-1|TRBV6-5|-|-
CASRPQSVVNTEAFF
TGTGCCAGCAGGCCCCAATCGGTGGTGAACACTGAAGCTTTCTTT
>TRBJ2-2|TRBV10-3|TRBD2|-
CAISRGGAGTGELFF
TGTGCCATATCACGCGGGGGGGCCGGGACCGGGGAGCTGTTTTTT
>TRBJ2-1|TRBV5-1|TRBD2|-
CASSSGLAGGDEQFF
TGCGCCAGCAGCTCAGGACTAGCGGGAGGAGACGAGCAGTTCTTC
>TRBJ1-1|TRBV19|TRBD1|-
CASTPDRVTEAFF
TGTGCCAGTACCCCGGACAGGGTCACTGAAGCTTTCTTT
>TRBJ2-7|TRBV7-8|TRBD1|-
CASSLEGQGPYEQYF
TGTGCCAGCAGCTTAGAAGGACAGGGCCCCTACGAGCAGTACTTC
>TRBJ2-7|TRBV7-6|TRBD2|-
CASSVSPGGPYEQYF
TGTGCCAGCAGCGTGTCCCCGGGAGGGCCCTACGAGCAGTACTTC
>TRBJ2-1|TRBV10-3|TRBD1|-
CAISAPGQGIPGEQFF
TGTGCCATCAGTGCACCGGGACAGGGCATCCCTGGTGAGCAGTTCTTC
>TRBJ1-1|TRBV19|TRBD1|-
CASSFPTGTEAFF
TGTGCCAGTAGTTTCCCGACAGGGACTGAAGCTTTCTTT
>TRBJ2-6|TRBV18|TRBD2|-
CASSPSGRDYSGANVLTF
TGTGCCAGCTCACCGTCCGGGAGGGATTATAGTGGGGCCAACGTCCTGACTTTC
>TRBJ1-1|TRBV7-2|TRBD1|-
CASSLGDRGATEAFF
TGTGCCAGCAGCTTAGGGGACAGGGGGGCCACTGAAGCTTTCTTT
>TRBJ1-4|TRBV5-1|TRBD1|-
CASSYDRAREKLFF
TGCGCCAGCAGCTACGACAGGGCTCGGGAAAAACTGTTTTTT
>TRBJ2-5|TRBV2|TRBD1|-
CASSVDRSGTQYF
TGTGCCAGCAGTGTGGACAGGTCGGGGACCCAGTACTTC
>TRBJ2-1|TRBV5-6|-|-
CASSLQGEVRNEQFF
TGTGCCAGCAGCTTGCAGGGGGAGGTCCGGAATGAGCAGTTCTTC
>TRBJ2-7|TRBV7-2|TRBD2|-
CASGRDSYEQYF
TGTGCCAGCGGGAGGGATTCCTACGAGCAGTACTTC
>TRBJ1-4|TRBV5-1|TRBD1|-
CASSLRTGGEKLFF
TGCGCCAGCAGCTTGAGGACAGGGGGTGAAAAACTGTTTTTT
>TRBJ1-1|TRBV18|-|-
CASSSPNGRGTEAFF
TGTGCCAGCTCATCACCAAACGGACGGGGGACTGAAGCTTTCTTT
>TRBJ1-1|TRBV10-3|-|-
CATAQSGGNTEAFF
TGTGCCACCGCGCAATCAGGAGGGAACACTGAAGCTTTCTTT
>TRBJ1-3|TRBV6-6|-|-
CATGGVPSGNTIYF
TGTGCCACCGGCGGGGTGCCCTCTGGAAACACCATATATTTT
>TRBJ1-5|TRBV25-1|-|-
CASSETGNQPQHF
TGTGCCAGCAGTGAGACCGGGAATCAGCCCCAGCATTTT
>TRBJ2-2|TRBV19|-|-
CASSIEGATGELFF
TGTGCCAGTAGTATAGAGGGGGCCACCGGGGAGCTGTTTTTT
>TRBJ1-2|TRBV19|-|-
CASSLDSTNYGYTF
TGTGCCAGTAGCCTGGACAGCACTAACTATGGCTACACCTTC
>TRBJ1-5|TRBV19|-|-
CASSIGSGAYLDQPQHF
TGTGCCAGTAGTATAGGTTCTGGGGCGTACCTAGATCAGCCCCAGCATTTT
>TRBJ2-7|TRBV2|-|-
CASSRGRDYEQYF
TGTGCCAGCAGCCGGGGAAGGGACTACGAGCAGTACTTC
>TRBJ1-2|TRBV5-4|TRBD1|-
CASSSGGPYGYTF
TGTGCCAGCAGTTCAGGGGGACCCTATGGCTACACCTTC
>TRBJ2-3|TRBV18|-|-
CASSPPERGHTDTQYF
TGTGCCAGCTCACCACCGGAGCGGGGACACACAGATACGCAGTATTTT
>TRBJ2-5|TRBV6-6|TRBD2|few
CASRNSGGQETQYF
TGTGCCAGCAGAAATTCGGGGGGACAAGAGACCCAGTACTTC
>TRBJ2-7|TRBV2|TRBD1|few
CASRLGQGAEYEQYF
TGTGCCAGCAGGCTGGGACAGGGGGCTGAGTACGAGCAGTACTTC
>TRBJ2-6|TRBV6-2/TRBV6-3|-|-
CASSLAGANVLTF
TGTGCCAGCAGCTTAGCTGGGGCCAACGTCCTGACTTTC